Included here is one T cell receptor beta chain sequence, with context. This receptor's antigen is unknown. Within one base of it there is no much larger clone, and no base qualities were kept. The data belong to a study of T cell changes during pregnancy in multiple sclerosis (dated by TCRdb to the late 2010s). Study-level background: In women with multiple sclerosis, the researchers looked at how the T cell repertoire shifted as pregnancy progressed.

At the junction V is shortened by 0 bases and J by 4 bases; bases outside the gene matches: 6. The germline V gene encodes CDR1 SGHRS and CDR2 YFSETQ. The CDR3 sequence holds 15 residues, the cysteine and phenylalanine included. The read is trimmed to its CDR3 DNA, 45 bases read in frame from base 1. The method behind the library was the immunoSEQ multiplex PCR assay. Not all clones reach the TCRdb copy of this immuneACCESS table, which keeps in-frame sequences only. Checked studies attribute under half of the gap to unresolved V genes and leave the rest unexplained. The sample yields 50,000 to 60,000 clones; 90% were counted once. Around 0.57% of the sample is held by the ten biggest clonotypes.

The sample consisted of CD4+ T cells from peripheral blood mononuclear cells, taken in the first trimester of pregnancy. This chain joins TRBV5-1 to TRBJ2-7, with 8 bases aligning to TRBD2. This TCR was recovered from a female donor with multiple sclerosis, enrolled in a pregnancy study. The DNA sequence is TGCGCCAGCAGCTTGGATAGCGGGGAAGGGTACGAGCAGTACTTC. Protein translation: CASSLDSGEGYEQYF.